What follows are 10 T cell receptor beta chains derived from one specimen sequenced in a study of control samples from healthy donors and cancer patients. Using immunoSEQ multiplex PCR, the repertoire was profiled, and TCRdb retains in-frame clones only, with some absent. The sample lists around 70,000 clones, around 87% occurring once. Material for sequencing was PBMCs. The receptors shown here come from a woman between 45 and 60 years old with head and neck cancer.

In its sample, this clone was seen a few times. This chain links TRBV11-2 with TRBJ2-5, with D tentatively TRBD1 (6 bases). Germline lookup yields CDR1 SGHAT and CDR2 FQNNGV. CDR3 length: 13 amino acids. Trimming removed 8 bases at V and 0 bases at J, with 10 bases between. CDR3 nucleotide sequence: TGTGCCAGCGGAGACAGGTACCAAGAGACCCAGTACTTC. Translation gives CASGDRYQETQYF.

The gene calls are TRBV10-3 and TRBJ2-7; weak D call: TRBD1 (5 bases). This CDR3 comprises 13 residues. Looked up from germline, CDR1 is ENHRY and CDR2 is SYGVKD. Trimming removed 8 bases at V and 3 bases at J, with 14 bases between. CDR3 sequence (DNA): TGTGCCATCGCCGCACAGGTGAGCTACGAGCAGTACTTC. This codes for CAIAAQVSYEQYF.

There are a few counts of this clone. This chain joins TRBV11-2 and TRBJ1-6, with D uncertain. Trimming took off 5 bases at V and 10 bases at J, with 18 bases between the two ends. The germline CDR1 and CDR2 sequences are SGHAT and FQNNGV. This CDR3 spans 15 amino acids. CDR3 protein: CASSPRETLGSPLHF. CDR3 sequence (DNA): TGTGCCAGCAGCCCGCGGGAGACCCTGGGATCACCCCTCCACTTT. The variable domain in full, with the rest retrieved from reference TRBV11-2 and TRBJ1-6, is EAGVAQSPRYKIIEKRQSVAFWCNPISGHATLYWYQQILGQGPKLLIQFQNNGVVDDSQLPKDRFSAERLKGVDSTLKIQPAKLEDSAVYLCASSPRETLGSPLHFGNGTRLTVT.

The chain links TRBV30 to TRBJ2-7, with TRBD2 matching 8 bases. The J segment lost 4 bases and the V segment lost 1 base, leaving 9 bases of the junction unmatched. This CDR3 spans 15 amino acids. Germline lookup yields CDR1 GTSNPN and CDR2 SVGIG (reference sequence). DNA of the CDR3: TGTGCCTGGAGTGCGGGGTCTAGCGGGCTATACGAGCAGTACTTC. Amino acids: CAWSAGSSGLYEQYF.

The V and J genes are TRBV30 and TRBJ2-1, with D hard to call. Germline V gene lookup returns CDR1 GTSNPN and CDR2 SVGIG (reference sequence). This CDR3 region has 15 residues. V lost 1 base to trimming and J lost 2 bases, with 12 bases between them. The CDR3 loop is CAWSAPQPPYNEQFF. In nucleotides, the CDR3 is TGTGCCTGGAGTGCACCCCAGCCCCCCTACAATGAGCAGTTCTTC.

The chain couples TRBV4-3 to TRBJ2-3; the D gene could be TRBD1 or TRBD2 (5 bases each). The CDR3 extends over 16 amino acids. The germline V and J ends were trimmed by 0 bases and 2 bases, with 12 bases remaining between them. Germline values: CDR1 LGHNA, CDR2 YSLEER. This CDR3 reads CASSQDRGGNTDTQYF. In DNA, the CDR3 is TGCGCCAGCAGCCAAGATCGGGGCGGTAACACAGATACGCAGTATTTT.

The gene calls are TRBV5-1 and TRBJ1-2; 8 bases match TRBD1. The germline V gene encodes CDR1 SGHRS and CDR2 YFSETQ. J was trimmed by 7 bases and V by 2 bases; bases with no gene match: 10. CDR3 size: 15 residues. CDR3 nucleotide sequence: TGCGCCAGCAGCTTTGCAGCTGGACAGGGCGGTGGCTACACCTTC. Translated: CASSFAAGQGGGYTF.

Here the CDR3 reads CASSPTLVIYEQYF. As DNA, the CDR3 is TGTGCCAGCAGCCCTACCCTAGTAATCTACGAGCAGTACTTC. The chain has TRBV9 and TRBJ2-7; D not certain. Trimming removed 4 bases from V and 3 bases from J, with 14 bases in between. The CDR3 contains 14 residues. Germline lookup yields CDR1 SGDLS and CDR2 YYNGEE.

V usage is TRBV5-4 and J usage is TRBJ1-4, with D unclear. The CDR3 is 18 amino acids. Germline CDR1 SGHNT, CDR2 YYREEE (reference sequence). Trimming removed 4 bases from V and 0 bases from J, with 19 bases in between. The CDR3 spells CASSTEQGPRTTNEKLFF. The CDR3 DNA is TGTGCCAGCAGCACAGAACAAGGACCGAGAACAACTAATGAAAAACTGTTTTTT.

The CDR3, as DNA: TGCGCCAGCCCGACAGGGTGGACCCTTTACAATGAGCAGTTCTTC. Translating it yields CASPTGWTLYNEQFF. V and J are TRBV10-1 and TRBJ2-1; 7 bases align to TRBD1. This CDR3 region has 15 residues. V lost 8 bases to trimming and J lost 4 bases; unmatched junction nucleotides: 11. From germline, CDR1 is WNHNN and CDR2 SYGVQD (reference sequence).